The T cell receptor beta chain described here comes from a study of cytomegalovirus exposure and HLA in healthy donors. Amplification used 60 Vbeta primers and 13 Jbeta primers. Using immunoSEQ multiplex PCR, the repertoire was profiled, and TCRdb retains in-frame clones only, with some absent. The sample holds under 200,000 clones; under 85% are singletons and the top ten take about 4.9%. Whole-study results and caveats: The investigators catalogued 150 to 200 TCR beta chains as cytomegalovirus-associated.

As for this clone: Its antigen is not known.

Looked up from germline, CDR1 is MNHNS and CDR2 is SASEGT. V lost 7 bases and J lost 4, with 13 bases in between. This CDR3 is 13 amino acids long. The chain links TRBV6-1 to TRBJ2-5; D ambiguous. The receptor was isolated from a woman between 18 and 30 years old in good health and CMV-seropositive. The sample comprised PBMCs. CDR3 coding DNA: TGTGCCAGCAACGTACAGCTGCGAGAGACCCAGTACTTC. Its translation: CASNVQLRETQYF.